This T cell receptor (beta chain) was sequenced in a study of cytomegalovirus exposure and HLA in healthy donors. 13 Jbeta primers and 60 Vbeta primers were used for the PCR. The repertoire was sequenced with immunoSEQ multiplex PCR; TCRdb's copy has only in-frame clones and lacks some. The sample consists of around 20,000 clones, about four fifths of them appearing once. This TCR derives from a human donor in good health. Sequencing was performed on PBMCs.

CDR3 nucleotide sequence: TGCGCCAGCGAAACTAGGTTGGGCCAAGAGACCCAGTACTTC. Encoded protein: CASETRLGQETQYF. The chain combines TRBV10-2 with TRBJ2-5; the D gene is possibly TRBD2 (5 bases). Germline-derived CDR1 and CDR2 are WSHSY and SAAADI. V shed 8 bases and J shed 1 base, with 14 bases lying between them. The CDR3 has 14 amino acids.